These 8 T cell receptor beta chains were sequenced from one sample in a study of beta chain features in type 1 diabetes. Study-level findings and limits: Significant though moderate, a shortening of TCRB CDR3s appeared in all four CD4+ subsets of Type 1 diabetes patients.

These receptors' antigens are unknown. Expressed TCRB transcripts were sequenced, since all the RNA that had been isolated was reverse transcribed. Assay used: immunoSEQ multiplex PCR; TCRdb lists only in-frame clones, some missing. This table has 300,000 to 450,000 clones, over 8.5% appearing once. Sequencing was done on a sample of central memory CD4+ T cells from blood. The receptors originated from a man aged 25-45 years with type 1 diabetes.

The chain links TRBV27 to TRBJ2-3; possible D gene TRBD2, 5 bases. Trimming pared 6 bases from V and 1 base from J, leaving 11 bases between. Per germline, CDR1 MNHEY and CDR2 SMNVEV (reference sequence). The CDR3 is 14 amino acids. The CDR3 loop is CASSSGWGTDTQYF. CDR3 coding DNA: TGTGCCAGCAGCTCGGGATGGGGCACAGATACGCAGTATTTT.

This clone has just a few counts. Other DNA variants within this sample encode the same CDR3. DNA of the CDR3: TGTGCCAGCACTGGGACTAGCGGCTCCTACGAGCAGTACTTC. Translated: CASTGTSGSYEQYF. The chain combines TRBV6-5 with TRBJ2-7; 11 positions match TRBD2. Germline V gene data show CDR1 as MNHEY and CDR2 as SVGAGI. Trimming removed 7 bases from V and 0 bases from J; junction bases left unmatched: 2. The CDR3 has 14 residues.

This clone has only a few counts. Other nucleotide sequences in the sample specify the same CDR3. The rearrangement links TRBV18 to TRBJ2-7; D perhaps matches TRBD2 (6 bases). With 2 bases removed from V and 5 bases from J, the gap between germline ends came to 10 bases. CDR1 and CDR2 from the germline V gene are KGHSH and LQKENI. The CDR3 spans 13 residues. CDR3 region: CASSPGSGDEQYF. CDR3 bases: TGTGCCAGCTCACCAGGATCGGGAGACGAGCAGTACTTC. The variable domain in full, completed from reference TRBV18 and TRBJ2-7, reads NAGVMQNPRHLVRRRGQEARLRCSPMKGHSHVYWYRQLPEEGLKFMVYLQKENIIDESGMPKERFSAEFPKEGPSILRIQQVVRGDSAAYFCASSPGSGDEQYFGPGTRLTVT.

The chain's CDR3 is CASSQGVWGVNYGYTF. DNA of the CDR3: TGTGCCAGCAGCCAGGGGGTGTGGGGCGTCAACTATGGCTACACCTTC. This chain joins TRBV14 and TRBJ1-2; weak D call: TRBD1 (5 bases). V lost 3 bases, J lost 2 bases, and 16 bases lay in between. This CDR3 is 16 amino acids long. Germline V gene lookup returns CDR1 SGHDN and CDR2 FVKESK.

In this sample, this clone turned up a few times. This rearrangement joins TRBV7-3 to TRBJ2-5; D is unclear. This CDR3 spans 12 amino acids. With 2 bases removed from V and 5 bases from J, the gap between germline ends came to 6 bases. The germline V gene encodes CDR1 SGHTA and CDR2 FQGTGA. The CDR3 DNA is TGTGCCAGCAGCTTAGATCGGGAGACCCAGTACTTC. This encodes CASSLDRETQYF.

The chain joins TRBV5-1 to TRBJ2-3, with a tentative D call TRBD2 (6 bases). Between the trimmed V and J ends, which lost 1 base and 6 bases, there was a span of 12 bases. Germline V CDR1 and CDR2: SGHRS, YFSETQ. This CDR3 has 14 amino acids. The CDR3 nucleotides read TGCGCCAGCAGCTTGAGCGGGTTGTGGGATACGCAGTATTTT. Translated: CASSLSGLWDTQYF.

A note on this clone: Just one base apart from a much larger clone, this may be a read error. The chain links TRBV5-4 to TRBJ2-7, with 11 bases matching TRBD1. Trimming took 3 bases from V and 3 from J; bases not matched to a gene: 2. The CDR3 runs 14 residues. Germline V gives CDR1 SGHNT, CDR2 YYREEE (reference sequence). CDR3: CASSSGTGGYEQYF. The CDR3 DNA reads TGTGCCAGCAGCTCCGGGACAGGGGGCTACGAGCAGTACTTC.

This clone was counted a few times. The chain couples TRBV30 to TRBJ2-5, with D possibly matching TRBD2 (6 bases). The DNA end lines up better with TRBJ2-7; the J call may be wrong. The CDR3 is 14 residues long. The germline CDR1 and CDR2 sequences are GTSNPN and SVGIG (reference sequence). This CDR3 is CAWIKWGVEGEQYF. In DNA, the CDR3 is TGTGCCTGGATTAAATGGGGGGTCGAGGGCGAGCAGTACTTC.